This T cell receptor (beta chain) was observed in a study of the immune and genomic landscape of osteosarcoma. About the study: Most patients, more than 65%, had localized disease at diagnosis.

This CDR3 has 13 residues. The germline V gene encodes CDR1 SQVTM and CDR2 ANQGSEA. Trimming removed 6 bases from V and 3 bases from J, with 15 bases in between. Here immunoSEQ multiplex PCR was the method, and the copy in TCRdb shows in-frame clones only, minus some. The table records 4,600 or so clones, roughly two thirds of them present only once. Poor-prognosis osteosarcoma patients supplied post-treatment primary, local recurrence and metastasis tumor specimens. General study findings and limits: Clonality was benchmarked against external normal skin and healthy blood data. Productive clonality stayed low overall, though C3 exceeded C1.

This clone was recorded a few times. Its antigen is unidentified. The receptor was isolated from a human donor with osteosarcoma. The chain employs TRBV29-1 and TRBJ2-7; a possible D gene is TRBD2 (5 bases). Sequenced material: osteosarcoma tumor tissue from the femur. CDR3 nucleotide sequence: TGCAGCGTAGCTCTCCGAGGGAGCTACGAGCAGTACTTC. The encoded protein is CSVALRGSYEQYF.